This TCR beta chain was recorded in a study of blood T cells in healthy people across ages. For the second PCR, which ran for about 7 to 11 cycles, a sample-barcoded 5' primer and a J-beta primer mix were used. Via MiXCR, TCRdb re-called the 5' RACE reads, giving one row per CDR3 protein. The sample lists roughly 1,000,000 distinct CDR3 sequences; 20% to 25% were seen once. This clonotype was seen a few times. The same sample was also studied in work on T cells of mothers and their children.

The material sequenced was blood. This TCR derives from a girl under 10 years old in good health.

CDR3 sequence (DNA): TGCAGCGTGCGATTGAGACTGAACACTGAAGCTTTCTTT. Its translation is CSVRLRLNTEAFF. V and J are TRBV29-1 and TRBJ1-1; no clear D. This CDR3 is 13 amino acids long. With 6 bases removed from V and 0 bases from J, the gap between germline ends came to 11 bases. CDR1 and CDR2 (germline): SQVTM, ANQGSEA.